This TCR beta chain was captured in a study of T cell responses to AZD1222 COVID-19 vaccine (dated by TCRdb to the early 2020s). For the wider study: A total of about 230 trial participants underwent TCR sequencing, of whom some 210 received two doses of AZD1222 and about 26 received two doses of the MenACWY control vaccine. Trial participants were enrolled by age into 18-55, 56-69 and 70-plus year subgroups, with approximately 150, 28 and 58 TCR-sequenced participants respectively. Broad study findings and their caveats: Conclusions about previously exposed vaccinees are limited, since just five or six AZD1222 recipients were seropositive for SARS-CoV-2 at baseline. Because no samples from the day 14 peak response were available, repertoires could be characterized only after the peak T cell response. Participants were mostly white British and included more females than males, and it was suggested by the authors that clonal diversity may have been underestimated. Reportedly, close to half of the unique spike-specific TCRs recognized epitopes lying outside the regions that are mutated in the B.1.351 and B.1.1.7 variants. In the small 56-69-year group, the increase in depth fell short of significance, most likely because of low power. Vaccine-associated CD4 TCRs spanned the whole spike protein, with dominant responses in regions 160-218 and 743-854. After two AZD1222 doses, spike-specific TCR breadth and depth were significantly higher than at day 0 and than in MenACWY recipients.

The CDR3 regions of human TCRbeta chains were analyzed by immunosequencing. On the study's bioinformatics: TCRs in the repertoires were compared against a reference library of SARS-CoV-2-specific TCRs that had been generated with the MIRA antigen-specificity platform. Breadth was defined as the fraction of unique TCRs that were SARS-CoV-2-associated, and depth was defined as the fraction of total T cells that were SARS-CoV-2-associated. Using the MIRA data, each spike-specific TCR was mapped to the spike region that the TCR reacts to and placed in a CD4 or CD8 class. Log10-transformed breadth and depth values were compared by one-way ANOVA with Sidak's multiple comparisons tests. TCRdb limited this immuneACCESS table to in-frame rearrangements with V and J called. A share of clones is missing; checked studies link under half to unresolved V genes, and the rest is unexplained. V and J calls and clone size are copied from that table; D and trimming were computed from the DNA. Counted in this sample were about 150,000 clones; roughly 88% of them appeared once. The ten largest clones take up less than 2.5% of the sample.

This clone was recorded once. The antigen this receptor binds is unknown. No per-base quality is available; no much larger clone lies one base away. This specimen's time point label, per the study, means: about 28 days (+/-7) after the second vaccine dose. AZD1222 recipients with second doses at about 4 weeks or about 12 weeks were pooled, because spike-specific TCR depth and breadth did not differ between schedules. The vaccinee samples were drawn from two UK trials, COV001 and COV002, one of which was a single-blind randomized controlled phase 2/3 trial testing AZD1222 (ChAdOx1 nCoV-19) in healthy adults. For TCRbeta chain sequencing, PBMC samples from trial participants were taken at day 0 and at day 28 after the second dose. This clonotype was obtained from an adult who received the AZD1222 COVID-19 vaccine. The source was peripheral blood, collected 28 days after the second AZD1222 dose.

The DNA reads as follows: TGTGCCAGCCTCCCCCGGCAGCGGGGGCGCACCGGGGAGCTGTTTTTT. Its protein reads: CASLPRQRGRTGELFF. The rearranged segments are TRBV28 and TRBJ2-2, with TRBD2 matching 8 junction bases. The germline V gene sets CDR1 to MDHEN and CDR2 to SYDVKM. The CDR3 spans 16 residues, from the cysteine through the phenylalanine. The CDR3 DNA has 48 bases and is translated from base 1. Trimming accounts for 8 bases at V and 4 bases at J, while the number of junction bases matched to no gene is 12.